This T cell receptor beta chain stems from a study of T-cell memory formation after mild COVID-19. On the study more broadly: The TCR clusters were mostly specific to one donor.

MiXCR, applied by TCRdb to the 5' RACE reads, yields one record per CDR3 protein. The table records about 310,000 distinct CDR3 sequences, more than 15% of them present only once. For this clonotype: Its antigen is currently unknown.

Germline V gene sequence: CDR1 ENHRY, CDR2 SYGVKD. V gave up 0 bases and J gave up 5 bases, with 11 bases separating them. The CDR3 consists of 15 residues. Findings of the study overall: The pre-infection memory compartment contained some responding clones, suggesting cross-reactive memory joined.

Sequences were obtained from PBMCs or a T cell subset sorted from them (not recorded which). The genes are TRBV10-3 and TRBJ2-1, with a possible D match to TRBD2 (5 bases). The origin of this receptor is a young man who had mild COVID-19 (a few samples of this study predate the infection). Cell type and time point are not known. CDR3 sequence: CAISESNGGNNEQFF. The CDR3 nucleotides are TGTGCCATCAGTGAGTCCAATGGAGGAAACAATGAGCAGTTCTTC.